Presented here are 13 T cell receptor beta chains from one specimen sequenced in a study of T cells after yellow fever vaccination. TCRdb re-called the 5' RACE reads through MiXCR, storing one row per CDR3 protein. This sample has about 630,000 distinct CDR3 sequences, with about 12% found just once. Sequencing used PBMCs, obtained on the day of the yellow fever booster vaccination. Receptor source: a man aged 30-40 years who received the YFV17D yellow fever vaccine.

The chain is built from TRBV2 and TRBJ2-7; no definite D call. V lost 9 bases and J lost 0, with 6 bases in between. In germline, CDR1 is SNHLY, CDR2 FYNNEI. This CDR3 spans 11 amino acids. The CDR3 is CASRVSYEQYF. The DNA for the CDR3 is TGTGCCAGTCGGGTCTCCTACGAGCAGTACTTC.

This clonotype was observed a few times. The V gene is TRBV7-8, the J gene TRBJ2-7; no clear D. Looked up from germline, CDR1 is SGHVS and CDR2 is FQNEAQ. This CDR3 is 13 amino acids long. V was cut by 3 bases and J by 0 bases, with 6 bases left in between. The CDR3 here is CASSFPASYEQYF. CDR3 sequence (DNA): TGTGCCAGCAGCTTTCCAGCCTCCTACGAGCAGTACTTC.

The V gene is TRBV9, the J gene TRBJ2-7; 11 bases are shared with TRBD2. With 5 bases clipped from V and 7 bases from J, the junction kept 11 bases outside the gene matches. The CDR3 is 15 residues long. Germline V gene data show CDR1 as SGDLS and CDR2 as YYNGEE. CDR3 sequence (DNA): TGTGCCAGCAGTAACAAACTAGCGGGAGTACAGGAGCAGTACTTC. Its translation: CASSNKLAGVQEQYF.

The chain employs TRBV2 and TRBJ1-6; D is perhaps TRBD1 (5 bases). V was clipped by 7 bases and J by 10 bases, with 11 bases between them. The CDR3 runs to 12 residues. Germline CDR1 and CDR2: SNHLY and FYNNEI. The CDR3 spells CASTLGDSPLHF. In DNA, the CDR3 is TGTGCCAGCACCCTAGGGGACTCACCCCTCCACTTT.

In its sample, this clonotype was seen a few times. This chain uses TRBV5-1 with TRBJ2-6, with a possible D match to TRBD2 (5 bases). This CDR3 region has 16 residues. Germline V gene sequence: CDR1 SGHRS, CDR2 YFSETQ. V lost 3 bases, J lost 1 base, and 11 bases lay in between. The CDR3 DNA is TGCGCCAGCAGCTCACTAGACATATCTGGGGCCAACGTCCTGACTTTC. Its protein product is CASSSLDISGANVLTF.

This chain connects TRBV20-1 to TRBJ2-2; D is unclear. This CDR3 is 13 amino acids long. CDR1 is DFQATT, CDR2 SNEGSKA, per germline (reference sequence). V was pared by 6 bases and J by 4 bases, with 12 bases between. In nucleotides, the CDR3 is TGCAGTGCCCAGTATAGAGTCACCGGGGAGCTGTTTTTT. Translated: CSAQYRVTGELFF.

This clonotype was observed many times. J is TRBJ1-6 and V is TRBV20-1; 9 nucleotides align to TRBD1. Germline V gene lookup returns CDR1 DFQATT and CDR2 SNEGSKA (reference sequence). V dropped 2 bases and J dropped 10; count of bases not matched to a gene: 12. The CDR3 has 16 amino acids. The DNA for the CDR3 is TGCAGTGCTAGATCTCAGTCCGGGACAGGGTTGTCACCCCTCCACTTT. This encodes CSARSQSGTGLSPLHF.

The chain recombines TRBV27 with TRBJ2-2, with D maybe TRBD2 (6 bases). Trimming pared 1 base from V and 5 bases from J, leaving 17 bases between. Germline lookup yields CDR1 MNHEY and CDR2 SMNVEV (reference sequence). There are 17 residues in the CDR3. In DNA form, the CDR3 reads TGTGCCAGCAGTTTATGGTCCAGGGACTTCGGGACCGGGGAGCTGTTTTTT. Translated: CASSLWSRDFGTGELFF.

Here the CDR3 DNA reads TGTGCCAGCAGTTACCGAAAGACGGATACGCAGTATTTT. Its translation is CASSYRKTDTQYF. The chain is built from TRBV6-2 or TRBV6-3 and TRBJ2-3; D gene unclear. Germline V gene data show CDR1 as MNHEY and CDR2 as SVGEGT. Trimming stripped 2 bases from V and 6 bases from J, with 9 bases between. The CDR3 spans 13 residues.

The chain employs TRBV11-2 and TRBJ2-1; maybe TRBD2 (5 bases). The CDR3 is 13 residues long. The germline V and J ends were trimmed by 5 bases and 10 bases, with 15 bases remaining between them. The germline gives CDR1 SGHAT, CDR2 FQNNGV. This chain's CDR3 is CASSPVGIGEQFF. CDR3 bases: TGTGCCAGCAGCCCGGTCGGGATCGGCGAGCAGTTCTTC.

This clonotype was seen a few times. The chain couples TRBV6-2 or TRBV6-3 to TRBJ2-2; no clear D gene. The CDR3 contains 14 residues. The ends were cut back, 7 bases at V and 4 bases at J, with 13 bases in the middle. CDR1 is MNHEY, CDR2 SVGEGT, per germline. The CDR3 DNA sequence: TGTGCCAGCACCAGAGAAAGCCGCACCGGGGAGCTGTTTTTT. Translating it yields CASTRESRTGELFF.

This clonotype came up a few times. This chain uses TRBV25-1 with TRBJ2-3, with D possibly matching TRBD2 (6 bases). The CDR3 has 14 residues. Trimming took 7 bases from V and 6 from J, leaving 17 bases between them. Germline CDR1 reads MGHDK; CDR2 reads SYGVNS. CDR3: CASTRDWAGDTQYF. As DNA, the CDR3 is TGTGCCAGCACCCGGGACTGGGCGGGTGATACGCAGTATTTT.

This clonotype was counted many times. This chain connects TRBV12-3 or TRBV12-4 to TRBJ2-7, with 12 bases matching TRBD2. The CDR3 spans 16 residues. V trimming: 5 bases; J trimming: 0 bases; junction bases outside the gene matches: 5. The CDR3 is CASSRTSGISSYEQYF. In DNA form, the CDR3 reads TGTGCCAGCAGTAGGACTAGCGGGATTAGCTCCTACGAGCAGTACTTC.